This T cell receptor beta chain was identified in a study of OX40 agonist ivuxolimab in advanced cancers. Study as a whole: Patients receiving dose escalation had hepatocellular carcinoma, melanoma, renal cell or head and neck cancer. It was permissible to have had prior anti-PD-1, anti-PD-L1 or anti-CTLA-4 therapy, and around 43% had some.

The germline CDR1 and CDR2 sequences are SGHDT and YYEEEE. The CDR3 has 14 amino acids. The germline V and J ends were trimmed by 9 bases and 0 bases, with 12 bases remaining between them. The study's findings and limits: CD8+ T cells showed, on average, more clonal expansion than CD4+ cells.

As for this clone: No antigen is known for it.

This table comes from immunoSEQ multiplex PCR, and its TCRdb copy is limited to in-frame clones, with some not included. The repertoire includes approximately 74,000 clones, approximately 85% of them detected once, and approximately 0.5% sits in the top ten. The rearrangement links TRBV5-6 to TRBJ2-2; the D is unclear. The specimen was CD4+ or CD8+ T cells sorted from blood, collected in a trial of the OX40 agonist ivuxolimab. This TCR was sampled from an adult with an advanced solid tumor such as melanoma, head and neck, liver or kidney cancer. The CDR3 coding sequence is TGTGCCACCTACGGACGGACGAACACCGGGGAGCTGTTTTTT. The encoded protein is CATYGRTNTGELFF.